This TCR beta chain was identified in a study of spatial heterogeneity in lung cancer. Study in general: Beta-chain sequences consistently outnumbered alpha-chain sequences in detection.

This clonotype has more than one count but fewer than ten. The CDR3 is made up of 12 amino acids. Germline V gene data show CDR1 as ENHRY and CDR2 as SYGVKD. Deletions cut 3 bases from V and 2 bases from J, with 4 bases between. TCRdb reprocessed the 5' RACE reads with MiXCR, giving one entry per CDR3 protein. The sample has 20,000 to 25,000 distinct CDR3 sequences; roughly 6.9% are singletons. Stated time point: sample taken at primary tumor resection. Tumor, nontumor lung or frozen PBMC supplied whole RNA, sequenced without sorting. The donors, approximately 66 patients with untreated early-stage non-small cell lung cancer, provided the samples.

The specimen was PBMCs, collected at surgery. This rearrangement joins TRBV10-3 to TRBJ2-5; D is unclear. The receptor's source is a male donor with early-stage non-small cell lung cancer. CDR3 sequence (DNA): TGTGCCATCAGTGAAGGGCAAGAGACCCAGTACTTC. It is translated as CAISEGQETQYF.